The sequence of this T cell receptor beta chain was determined in a study of blood T cell repertoires in COVID-19. Turning to the study itself: The United States, Italy and Spain provided the acute and convalescent COVID-19 samples.

The CDR3 spans 13 residues. CDR1 and CDR2 (germline): LNHDA, SQIVND (reference sequence). V was cut by 8 bases and J by 7 bases, with 15 bases left in between. Some clones are missing from TCRdb's copy, which holds only in-frame ones; the method was immunoSEQ multiplex PCR. The sample yields about 310,000 clones, about nine tenths seen once. This clone was seen only a few times. The chain recombines TRBV19 with TRBJ1-3; TRBD1 might be the D (6 bases). The sequence came from a woman aged 40-49 years who had recovered from COVID-19. Specimen: PBMCs or T cells enriched from blood (not recorded which). The CDR3 DNA reads as TGTGCCAGTCGGTCGGTAGACAGGAACACCATATATTTT. This translates into CASRSVDRNTIYF.